What follows are 31 T cell receptor beta chains derived from one specimen sequenced in a study of shared clonotypes between healthy human individuals. The method was immunoSEQ multiplex PCR; TCRdb's version includes in-frame clones alone and lacks a portion of them. The profile covers about 1.1 million clones, with approximately 80% appearing a single time and 0.5% to 0.65% taken by the ten largest. Sequenced: memory CD4+ T cells from PBMCs. Subset defined: CD45RA-negative fraction. All receptors derive from a young man in good health. Some clones in this sample may be carry-over from other donors' samples.

Notes on this clone: The same CDR3 arises from other DNA sequences in this sample as well. The chain employs TRBV7-9 and TRBJ2-5, with 8 nucleotides matching TRBD1. Germline-derived CDR1 and CDR2 are SEHNR and FQNEAQ (reference sequence). The CDR3 extends over 14 amino acids. The ends lost 2 bases at V and 4 bases at J; junction bases unmatched: 3. The CDR3 DNA reads as TGTGCCAGCAGCTTACAGGGGGCGGGAGAGACCCAGTACTTC. It specifies CASSLQGAGETQYF.

The chain links TRBV30 to TRBJ1-1; no clear D. Trimming stripped 4 bases from V and 4 bases from J, with 10 bases between. This CDR3 has 12 amino acids. Germline V gene sequence: CDR1 GTSNPN, CDR2 SVGIG (reference sequence). CDR3 in amino acids: CAWKEDGTEAFF. The CDR3 coding sequence is TGTGCCTGGAAGGAGGACGGCACTGAAGCTTTCTTT.

This chain uses TRBV5-5 with TRBJ1-2, with D hard to call. This CDR3 has 14 amino acids. The germline V gene encodes CDR1 SGHKS and CDR2 YYEKEE (reference sequence). The germline V and J ends were trimmed by 7 bases and 3 bases, with 16 bases remaining between them. As DNA, the CDR3 is TGTGCCAGCGGCCGGGTTCCGGAGGACTATGGCTACACCTTC. This gives the protein CASGRVPEDYGYTF. The whole variable domain, filled in from reference TRBV5-5 and TRBJ1-2, reads DAGVTQSPTHLIKTRGQQVTLRCSPISGHKSVSWYQQVLGQGPQFIFQYYEKEERGRGNFPDRFSARQFPNYSSELNVNALLLGDSALYLCASGRVPEDYGYTFGSGTRLTVV.

This rearrangement joins TRBV7-6 to TRBJ1-2; possible D gene TRBD1, 6 bases. Per the germline V gene, CDR1 is SGHVS and CDR2 is FNYEAQ. Trimming left V 2 bases short and J 8 bases short, with 27 bases between. The length of the CDR3 is 18 residues. The CDR3 DNA reads as TGTGCCAGCAGCTTAAGTCGGTCCCAGACAAACAGGGAACGAGGCTACACCTTC. Protein sequence: CASSLSRSQTNRERGYTF. Together with reference TRBV7-6 and TRBJ1-2, the CDR3 gives the full variable domain: GAGVSQSPRYKVTKRGQDVALRCDPISGHVSLYWYRQALGQGPEFLTYFNYEAQQDKSGLPNDRFSAERPEGSISTLTIQRTEQRDSAMYRCASSLSRSQTNRERGYTFGSGTRLTVV.

This clone was counted ten times or more. V gene TRBV19 combines with J gene TRBJ1-1; D ambiguous. The CDR3 contains 11 residues. Germline loops: CDR1 LNHDA, CDR2 SQIVND (reference sequence). V lost 10 bases to trimming and J lost 1 base, with 7 bases between them. This CDR3 reads CATSGNTEAFF. The CDR3 region has the DNA TGTGCCACCAGTGGGAACACTGAAGCTTTCTTT.

The chain has TRBV10-3 and TRBJ2-7; no clear D gene. V lost 4 bases and J lost 3, with 13 bases in between. CDR1 is ENHRY and CDR2 is SYGVKD in the germline V gene. This CDR3 spans 14 amino acids. The CDR3 coding sequence is TGTGCCATCAGTGGTGGGATACCCCTCTACGAGCAGTACTTC. Encoded protein: CAISGGIPLYEQYF.

V and J are TRBV10-3 and TRBJ1-4; no firm D call. Between the trimmed V and J ends, which lost 0 bases and 5 bases, there was a span of 7 bases. The CDR3 spans 14 residues. CDR1 and CDR2 from the germline V gene are ENHRY and SYGVKD. The DNA of the CDR3 is TGTGCCATCAGTGAGTCGGGCGGAAATGAAAAACTGTTTTTT. It translates to CAISESGGNEKLFF.

At least ten counts were recorded for this clone. The same CDR3 can be traced to other DNA sequences in this sample. The genes are TRBV2 and TRBJ2-5; the D gene is possibly TRBD1 (6 bases). Germline lookup yields CDR1 SNHLY and CDR2 FYNNEI. This CDR3 spans 13 amino acids. V lost 2 bases and J lost 4, with 8 bases in between. CDR3 sequence: CASSERRGETQYF. The CDR3 region has the DNA TGTGCCAGCAGTGAACGCAGGGGAGAGACCCAGTACTTC. Combining the CDR3 with reference TRBV2 and TRBJ2-5 gives the whole variable domain EPEVTQTPSHQVTQMGQEVILRCVPISNHLYFYWYRQILGQKVEFLVSFYNNEISEKSEIFDDQFSVERPDGSNFTLKIRSTKLEDSAMYFCASSERRGETQYFGPGTRLLVL.

The rearrangement uses TRBV28 and TRBJ2-7, with a tentative D call TRBD2 (6 bases). The CDR3 runs 13 residues. Looked up from germline, CDR1 is MDHEN and CDR2 is SYDVKM. Trimming stripped 6 bases from V and 6 bases from J, with 15 bases between. The CDR3 sequence: CASSRSGVPEQYF. The CDR3 DNA reads as TGTGCCAGCAGCCGTTCGGGGGTTCCCGAGCAGTACTTC.

The chain is built from TRBV6-5 and TRBJ2-5; TRBD1 aligns across 9 bases. V gave up 2 bases and J gave up 5 bases; unmatched junction bases: 9. CDR3 size: 16 residues. CDR1 and CDR2 from the germline V gene are MNHEY and SVGAGI. The CDR3 here is CASSYETGGGRETQYF. Written as DNA, the CDR3 is TGTGCCAGCAGTTACGAGACAGGGGGGGGCAGGGAGACCCAGTACTTC.

The gene calls are TRBV6-1 and TRBJ2-7; D call uncertain. Germline V gene data show CDR1 as MNHNS and CDR2 as SASEGT. The CDR3 totals 12 residues. The V end lost 0 bases, the J end lost 4 bases, and 4 bases lay between the germline ends. CDR3 bases: TGTGCCAGCAGTGAAGCTGTGTACGAGCAGTACTTC. Translation: CASSEAVYEQYF.

The CDR3 DNA follows: TGCGCCAGCACCAAATCCGGGTCCAATGAAAAACTGTTTTTT. This gives the protein CASTKSGSNEKLFF. The chain couples TRBV5-1 to TRBJ1-4; D not resolved. Trimming took off 6 bases at V and 5 bases at J, with 14 bases between the two ends. Germline V lookup: CDR1 SGHRS, CDR2 YFSETQ. The CDR3 is 14 residues long.

The chain combines TRBV5-8 with TRBJ2-5; maybe TRBD1 (6 bases). Trimming took off 4 bases at V and 3 bases at J, with 19 bases between the two ends. This CDR3 region has 16 residues. CDR1 SGHTS and CDR2 YDEGEE come from the germline V gene. The CDR3 DNA follows: TGTGCCAGCAGCCGAGGCCAAGGGGGTCGGGAAGAGACCCAGTACTTC. Translated: CASSRGQGGREETQYF.

The V call is TRBV21-1, the J call TRBJ1-1. TRBV21-1 is termed a pseudogene. CDR3 length: 11 amino acids. The CDR3 DNA sequence: TGTGCCAGCAGCGGGAGCACTGAAGCTTTCTTT. The encoded protein is CASSGSTEAFF.

Comment on this clone: Other DNA sequences in this specimen translate into the identical CDR3. The genes are TRBV9 and TRBJ2-5, with D possibly TRBD2 on 7 matching bases. This CDR3 spans 16 amino acids. The germline V and J ends were trimmed by 0 bases and 5 bases, with 17 bases remaining between them. Looked up from germline, CDR1 is SGDLS and CDR2 is YYNGEE. CDR3: CASSVDPGGRGETQYF. The CDR3 DNA sequence: TGTGCCAGCAGCGTAGATCCCGGGGGGCGAGGGGAGACCCAGTACTTC.

The chain links TRBV2 to TRBJ1-2; D is unclear. CDR1 is SNHLY, CDR2 FYNNEI, per germline. CDR3 length: 14 amino acids. The V and J ends lost 5 bases and 0 bases respectively, with 10 bases between them. This CDR3 is CASSTRNSNYGYTF. CDR3 DNA sequence: TGTGCCAGCAGTACCAGAAATTCTAACTATGGCTACACCTTC.

Only one count was recorded for this clone. Different DNA sequences within this sample yield the same CDR3. The chain couples TRBV5-1 to TRBJ1-2; D unresolved. The V gene lost 1 base and the J gene lost 3 bases, with 7 bases spanning the gap. Germline CDR1 reads SGHRS; CDR2 reads YFSETQ. The CDR3 totals 13 residues. CDR3 nucleotide sequence: TGCGCCAGCAGCTTGCCCGGCGACTATGGCTACACCTTC. Its protein is CASSLPGDYGYTF.

The chain links TRBV19 to TRBJ2-7; maybe TRBD2 (7 bases). This CDR3 has 15 amino acids. Trimming pared 10 bases from V and 3 bases from J, leaving 22 bases between. Per germline, CDR1 LNHDA and CDR2 SQIVND (reference sequence). For the CDR3, the DNA is TGTGCCACCAAGGCAACCCCGGGGGGCCACTACGAGCAGTACTTC. This codes for CATKATPGGHYEQYF.

In the case of this clone: One base separates it from a far larger clone, so it is likely a read error. The gene calls are TRBV27 and TRBJ2-1; 8 bases fit TRBD2. J gave up 5 bases and V 8 bases, and 11 bases lay outside the gene matches. The CDR3 is made up of 15 amino acids. Germline assignment: CDR1 MNHEY and CDR2 SMNVEV (reference sequence). The CDR3 sequence: CASGRTLAGNNEQFF. The CDR3 nucleotides are TGTGCCAGCGGTAGGACGCTAGCGGGCAACAATGAGCAGTTCTTC.

This chain connects TRBV15 to TRBJ2-4, with D unclear. Germline CDR1 reads LNHNV; CDR2 reads YYDKDF (reference sequence). V was shortened by 1 base and J by 1 base, with 8 bases between the two germline ends. This CDR3 contains 15 residues. The CDR3 bases are TGTGCCACCAGCAGAGGTCCCGGGGCCAAAAACATTCAGTACTTC. Protein product: CATSRGPGAKNIQYF.

For this clone: This is likely an artifact of a read error, given a far larger clone one base away. The CDR3 end shows no conserved phenylalanine or tryptophan, and so a read error is likely. The CDR3, as DNA: TGCAGCGTTGACGCAGGGTGGGGGATGAACACTGAAGCTTTCCTT. This codes for CSVDAGWGMNTEAFL. The chain is built from TRBV29-1 and TRBJ1-1, with D possibly being TRBD1 (5 bases). V lost 3 bases, J lost 0 bases, and 14 bases lay in between. The CDR3 length is 15 residues. CDR1 is SQVTM and CDR2 is ANQGSEA in the germline V gene.

The chain uses TRBV5-8 and TRBJ2-7, with 10 bases lining up with TRBD1. The CDR3 is 14 residues long. J was trimmed by 2 bases and V by 3 bases; bases with no gene match: 2. The germline CDR1 and CDR2 sequences are SGHTS and YDEGEE. The CDR3 protein is CASSSGQGPYEQYF. CDR3 bases: TGTGCCAGCAGCTCGGGACAGGGGCCCTACGAGCAGTACTTC.

Comment on this clone: The sample carries other DNA sequences with the same CDR3. The genes are TRBV9 and TRBJ2-5; TRBD2 matches at 15 bases. The CDR3 runs to 18 residues. With 3 bases clipped from V and 2 bases from J, the junction kept 8 bases outside the gene matches. Germline lookup yields CDR1 SGDLS and CDR2 YYNGEE. This chain's CDR3 is CASSARTSGRASQETQYF. The CDR3 coding sequence is TGTGCCAGCAGCGCCCGGACTAGCGGGAGGGCCTCTCAAGAGACCCAGTACTTC.

V gene TRBV19 combines with J gene TRBJ1-5, with TRBD1 identical over 9 bases. The CDR3 has 16 residues. Per germline, CDR1 LNHDA and CDR2 SQIVND (reference sequence). J gave up 4 bases and V 7 bases, and 11 bases lay outside the gene matches. The CDR3 DNA sequence: TGTGCCAGTACACCGGGACAGGGAGGCCCGAATCAGCCCCAGCATTTT. This encodes CASTPGQGGPNQPQHF.

The V gene is TRBV28, the J gene TRBJ1-2, with D possibly matching TRBD1 (5 bases). Germline CDR1 MDHEN, CDR2 SYDVKM. This CDR3 region has 12 residues. V gave up 6 bases and J gave up 5 bases, with 10 bases separating them. The CDR3 region has the DNA TGTGCCAGCAGCCCCGGGGGGTATGGCTACACCTTC. Translated: CASSPGGYGYTF.

The gene calls are TRBV10-3 and TRBJ2-3, with D maybe TRBD1 (5 bases). The V gene lost 0 bases and the J gene lost 8 bases, with 12 bases spanning the gap. The CDR3 runs 14 residues. Germline V CDR1 and CDR2: ENHRY, SYGVKD. CDR3 sequence (DNA): TGTGCCATCAGTGAGTCAGGGGCTGAGGTTACGCAGTATTTT. This encodes CAISESGAEVTQYF.

The V gene is TRBV6-5, the J gene TRBJ2-4; D is possibly TRBD1 (5 bases). This CDR3 is 15 amino acids long. The V end was cut by 4 bases, the J end by 0 bases, with 10 bases between. Germline V CDR1 and CDR2: MNHEY, SVGAGI. CDR3 DNA sequence: TGTGCCAGCAGTTCGACAGCCCTAGCCAAAAACATTCAGTACTTC. It encodes CASSSTALAKNIQYF.

The V gene is TRBV5-1, the J gene TRBJ1-3; TRBD1 is a possible D gene (6 bases). The germline V gene encodes CDR1 SGHRS and CDR2 YFSETQ. The CDR3 length is 16 residues. Trimming removed 0 bases from V and 12 bases from J, with 22 bases in between. The CDR3 DNA is TGCGCCAGCAGCTTGGATCTACAGGGAGCCCACGTTAACATATATTTT. Its translation is CASSLDLQGAHVNIYF.

This chain connects TRBV6-5 to TRBJ2-3; 7 nucleotides match TRBD2. This CDR3 has 15 amino acids. The germline CDR1 and CDR2 sequences are MNHEY and SVGAGI. Trimming removed 5 bases from V and 6 bases from J; junction bases left unmatched: 11. The CDR3 sequence: CASSRDYGGADTQYF. CDR3 nucleotide sequence: TGTGCCAGCAGTCGGGACTACGGAGGTGCGGATACGCAGTATTTT.

CDR3 amino acids: CASSFRSMNTEAFF. Here the CDR3 DNA reads TGCGCCAGCAGCTTCAGAAGCATGAACACTGAAGCTTTCTTT. The gene calls are TRBV5-1 and TRBJ1-1, with unresolved D. Germline assignment: CDR1 SGHRS and CDR2 YFSETQ. V was cut by 2 bases and J by 0 bases, with 8 bases left in between. This CDR3 comprises 14 residues.

V is TRBV6-1 and J is TRBJ1-1; D is ambiguous. Per the germline V gene, CDR1 is MNHNS and CDR2 is SASEGT. V lost 8 bases to trimming and J lost 1 base, with 14 bases between them. The length of the CDR3 is 14 residues. The CDR3 loop is CASARAKKNTEAFF. The CDR3 DNA reads as TGTGCCAGCGCGAGGGCCAAAAAGAACACTGAAGCTTTCTTT.